These 30 T cell receptor beta chains came from one sample sequenced in a study of blood T cell repertoires in COVID-19. Profiled with immunoSEQ multiplex PCR; TCRdb holds only in-frame clones, not every one. This sample yields a few hundred thousand clones, of which roughly 88% are seen a single time; around 6.6% belongs to the top ten. The material sequenced was peripheral blood. The receptors derive from a young woman with COVID-19, enrolled during active disease.

This clone was seen just once. This chain links TRBV24-1 with TRBJ1-6; 11 bases match TRBD1. The V gene end was trimmed by 11 bases and the J gene end by 0 bases; junction bases not matched to a gene: 11. Germline CDR1 is KGHDR and CDR2 is SFDVKD. The CDR3 runs 18 residues. DNA of the CDR3: TGTGCCATCCCGGGACAGGGGGAATTTCGCTCCTATAATTCACCCCTCCACTTT. Protein product: CAIPGQGEFRSYNSPLHF.

This chain joins TRBV5-6 and TRBJ2-5; 10 bases match TRBD2. V lost 4 bases to trimming and J lost 7 bases; unmatched junction nucleotides: 13. This CDR3 comprises 16 residues. The V gene's germline CDR1 is SGHDT and CDR2 YYEEEE. The CDR3 DNA reads TGTGCCAGCAGCCTCTCACAACTAGCGGGATACGGGACCCAGTACTTC. Its translation: CASSLSQLAGYGTQYF.

This chain joins TRBV2 and TRBJ1-2; a possible D gene is TRBD1 (5 bases). The CDR3 runs to 15 residues. Germline V lookup: CDR1 SNHLY, CDR2 FYNNEI. Trimming left V 7 bases short and J 0 bases short, with 15 bases between. CDR3 nucleotide sequence: TGTGCCAGCATTAGACAGCCCGGAACTAACTATGGCTACACCTTC. Amino acid sequence: CASIRQPGTNYGYTF.

This clone has only one observation. This chain uses TRBV28 with TRBJ1-2, with 8 positions matching TRBD1. V shed 5 bases, J shed 7 bases, and the junction held 9 bases outside the gene matches. Germline V gives CDR1 MDHEN, CDR2 SYDVKM. CDR3 length: 14 residues. The CDR3 spells CASSQSPGGSGYTF. In DNA, the CDR3 is TGTGCCAGCAGTCAATCTCCAGGGGGCTCTGGCTACACCTTC.

The chain is built from TRBV19 and TRBJ2-7, with TRBD1 matching 9 bases. Germline CDR1 is LNHDA and CDR2 is SQIVND (reference sequence). This CDR3 region has 14 residues. Trimming at V came to 8 bases and at J to 3 bases, leaving 8 bases not matched to a gene. CDR3 residues: CASQSRDRDYEQYF. The CDR3 coding sequence is TGTGCCAGTCAGAGCCGGGACAGGGACTACGAGCAGTACTTC.

The J gene is TRBJ1-1, the V gene TRBV5-1; TRBD1 matches at 8 bases. V shed 5 bases, J shed 3 bases, and the junction held 18 bases outside the gene matches. From germline, CDR1 is SGHRS and CDR2 YFSETQ. The CDR3 runs to 18 residues. The CDR3 DNA is TGCGCCAGCAGTTCGAGGACAGGGAAGGTCCCTAGGTACACTGAAGCTTTCTTT. Translation gives CASSSRTGKVPRYTEAFF.

Notes on this clone: One junction end disagrees with the germline gene, perhaps due to a read error. This chain joins TRBV7-7 and TRBJ2-5, with a weak D call TRBD2 (6 bases). CDR3 length: 15 residues. The germline gives CDR1 SSHAT, CDR2 FNYEAQ (reference sequence). The CDR3 region is CASSLKQGGVETQYF. For the CDR3, the DNA is TGTGCTAGCAGCTTAAAGCAGGGAGGTGTCGAGACCCAGTACTTC.

The V call is TRBV4-3, the J call TRBJ2-1; unclear D gene. The length of the CDR3 is 16 residues. V lost 0 bases and J lost 0, with 9 bases in between. Germline V gene sequence: CDR1 LGHNA, CDR2 YSLEER. This chain's CDR3 is CASSQESPGSYNEQFF. CDR3 coding DNA: TGCGCCAGCAGCCAAGAATCGCCAGGCTCCTACAATGAGCAGTTCTTC.

The rearrangement uses TRBV6-2 or TRBV6-3 and TRBJ2-1; 7 nucleotides match TRBD2. This CDR3 region has 18 residues. Trimming cost V 0 bases and J 5 bases; bases outside gene matches: 13. Germline V lookup: CDR1 MNHEY, CDR2 SVGEGT. The CDR3 region has the DNA TGTGCCAGCAGTTACTCGAGCGTTGGTCTAGCGGTCGACAATGAGCAGTTCTTC. This encodes CASSYSSVGLAVDNEQFF.

V and J are TRBV6-2 or TRBV6-3 and TRBJ2-1; possible D gene TRBD2, 7 bases. V was pared by 3 bases and J by 5 bases, with 17 bases between. The CDR3 consists of 16 residues. CDR1 and CDR2 (germline): MNHEY, SVGEGT. CDR3: CASSYKGGVLDNEQFF. Here the CDR3 DNA reads TGTGCCAGCAGTTATAAAGGGGGGGTACTCGACAATGAGCAGTTCTTC.

The chain uses TRBV19 and TRBJ1-5; TRBD1 matches at 8 bases. CDR1 is LNHDA, CDR2 SQIVND, per germline (reference sequence). The CDR3 totals 14 residues. V was pared by 6 bases and J by 7 bases, with 8 bases of the junction left unmatched. In nucleotides, the CDR3 is TGTGCCAGTAGGCCACTCGGGACAGGACAGCCCCAGCATTTT. Translated: CASRPLGTGQPQHF.

The chain combines TRBV6-4 with TRBJ2-3, with TRBD2 identical over 11 bases. Germline V gene sequence: CDR1 MRHNA, CDR2 SNTAGT. This CDR3 comprises 16 residues. Trimming at V came to 0 bases and at J to 2 bases, leaving 1 base not matched to a gene. This chain's CDR3 is CASSDSTSGVTDTQYF. In DNA form, the CDR3 reads TGTGCCAGCAGTGACTCGACTAGCGGGGTCACAGATACGCAGTATTTT.

This chain links TRBV5-1 with TRBJ2-5; 7 nucleotides align to TRBD2. Germline loops: CDR1 SGHRS, CDR2 YFSETQ. This CDR3 has 15 residues. The V and J ends lost 0 bases and 1 base, in that order; junction bases with no gene match: 3. The CDR3, as DNA: TGCGCCAGCAGCTTGGGGGGAGGGACCCAAGAGACCCAGTACTTC. As protein: CASSLGGGTQETQYF.

The V and J genes are TRBV6-5 and TRBJ2-1, with 9 bases that match TRBD1. The CDR3 spans 14 residues. Germline loops: CDR1 MNHEY, CDR2 SVGAGI. With V trimmed by 6 bases and J by 9 bases, 9 bases remained unmatched. The CDR3 DNA sequence: TGTGCCAGCAGGAGGAGACAGGGGGGGACTGAGCAGTTCTTC. As protein: CASRRRQGGTEQFF.

This clone has a single count. The rearrangement uses TRBV6-5 and TRBJ2-1; possibly TRBD2 for D (7 bases). The CDR3 has 16 amino acids. From germline, CDR1 is MNHEY and CDR2 SVGAGI. V lost 0 bases to trimming and J lost 7 bases, with 16 bases between them. CDR3 region: CASSYSRRGPLNEQFF. The CDR3 region has the DNA TGTGCCAGCAGTTACTCGAGGCGGGGGCCCCTTAATGAGCAGTTCTTC.

The V and J genes are TRBV5-6 and TRBJ2-3; 12 positions match TRBD2. The CDR3 covers 16 residues. Germline CDR1 is SGHDT and CDR2 is YYEEEE. The trim removed 3 bases at V and 5 bases at J, leaving 7 bases unmatched. The CDR3 sequence is CASSSELAGGVDTQYF. As DNA, the CDR3 is TGTGCCAGCAGCTCCGAGCTAGCGGGAGGGGTAGATACGCAGTATTTT. Based on the CDR3 plus reference TRBV5-6 and TRBJ2-3, the full variable domain is DAGVTQSPTHLIKTRGQQVTLRCSPKSGHDTVSWYQQALGQGPQFIFQYYEEEERQRGNFPDRFSGHQFPNYSSELNVNALLLGDSALYLCASSSELAGGVDTQYFGPGTRLTVL.

V usage is TRBV6-1 and J usage is TRBJ1-6; D uncertain. The germline gives CDR1 MNHNS, CDR2 SASEGT. Trimming took off 1 base at V and 7 bases at J, with 17 bases between the two ends. CDR3 length: 17 amino acids. Here the CDR3 reads CASSEVPMGRWNSPLHF. DNA for the CDR3: TGTGCCAGCAGTGAAGTCCCTATGGGCAGGTGGAATTCACCCCTCCACTTT.

The chain links TRBV10-3 to TRBJ2-7; TRBD2 aligns across 10 bases. The CDR3 has 14 residues. Losses at the gene ends were 6 bases for V and 3 bases for J; bases not matched to a gene: 5. The germline V gene encodes CDR1 ENHRY and CDR2 SYGVKD. This chain's CDR3 is CAISSGTSVYEQYF. The CDR3 nucleotides are TGTGCCATCAGCTCCGGGACTAGCGTCTACGAGCAGTACTTC.

This chain joins TRBV5-4 and TRBJ2-2, with a possible D match to TRBD1 (6 bases). Germline V lookup: CDR1 SGHNT, CDR2 YYREEE (reference sequence). V was trimmed by 4 bases and J by 0 bases, leaving 13 bases between them. This CDR3 spans 16 amino acids. The CDR3 reads CASSHDRRSNTGELFF. The CDR3 region has the DNA TGTGCCAGCAGCCACGACAGGAGATCGAACACCGGGGAGCTGTTTTTT.

J is TRBJ2-4 and V is TRBV6-6; TRBD2 matches 7 bases. CDR3 length: 16 amino acids. The trim removed 4 bases at V and 0 bases at J, leaving 6 bases unmatched. Germline V CDR1 and CDR2: MNHNY, SVGAGI (reference sequence). The DNA of the CDR3 is TGTGCCAGCAGTTTGGGAGGGAGCGTAGCCAAAAACATTCAGTACTTC. Amino acids: CASSLGGSVAKNIQYF.

V is TRBV4-3 and J is TRBJ2-7; 8 bases agree with TRBD1. The germline V gene encodes CDR1 LGHNA and CDR2 YSLEER. The CDR3 loop spans 20 amino acids. Losses at the gene ends were 4 bases for V and 0 bases for J; bases not matched to a gene: 20. The CDR3 DNA reads TGCGCCAGCAGCCCCCTTTCAGCAGGGGGCTTCAGAAGGAGCTCCTACGAGCAGTACGTC. Translation: CASSPLSAGGFRRSSYEQYV.

The gene calls are TRBV19 and TRBJ2-2; tentatively, D is TRBD1 (6 bases). V was cut by 6 bases and J by 1 base, with 15 bases left in between. CDR1 is LNHDA and CDR2 is SQIVND in the germline V gene (reference sequence). The CDR3 is 16 residues long. This CDR3 is CASRPPGTKNTGELFF. CDR3 DNA: TGTGCCAGTAGGCCCCCCGGGACAAAGAACACCGGGGAGCTGTTTTTT.

The V and J genes are TRBV5-1 and TRBJ2-1, with D maybe TRBD2 (7 bases). Germline CDR1 SGHRS, CDR2 YFSETQ. The CDR3 extends over 14 amino acids. The V and J ends lost 6 bases and 8 bases respectively, with 18 bases between them. The chain's CDR3 is CASTRGPGGDEQFF. Here the CDR3 DNA reads TGCGCCAGCACCAGGGGCCCGGGGGGCGATGAGCAGTTCTTC.

Written as DNA, the CDR3 is TGTGCCAGCAGCGCGGGGGTCGGGGAAGATACGCAGTATTTT. This translates into CASSAGVGEDTQYF. The chain employs TRBV6-2 or TRBV6-3 and TRBJ2-3; TRBD2 aligns across 7 bases. The ends lost 6 bases at V and 5 bases at J; junction bases unmatched: 8. This CDR3 spans 14 amino acids. CDR1 is MNHEY, CDR2 SVGEGT, per germline.

The V gene is TRBV11-2, the J gene TRBJ2-1, with D possibly TRBD2 on 5 matching bases. The CDR3 consists of 12 residues. Trimming left V 6 bases short and J 9 bases short, with 12 bases between. The germline CDR1 and CDR2 sequences are SGHAT and FQNNGV. The CDR3 spells CASRSTSGEQFF. CDR3 nucleotide sequence: TGTGCCAGCAGGTCTACAAGCGGTGAGCAGTTCTTC. Full variable domain (remainder filled in from reference TRBV11-2 and TRBJ2-1): EAGVAQSPRYKIIEKRQSVAFWCNPISGHATLYWYQQILGQGPKLLIQFQNNGVVDDSQLPKDRFSAERLKGVDSTLKIQPAKLEDSAVYLCASRSTSGEQFFGPGTRLTVL.

V is TRBV2 and J is TRBJ2-3; TRBD2 might be the D (5 bases). This CDR3 region has 12 residues. The germline gives CDR1 SNHLY, CDR2 FYNNEI. Trimming removed 7 bases from V and 3 bases from J, with 8 bases in between. CDR3 amino acids: CASNRGTDTQYF. DNA for the CDR3: TGTGCCAGCAACCGGGGAACAGATACGCAGTATTTT.

The chain is built from TRBV5-8 and TRBJ2-3, with 12 bases identical to TRBD2. The CDR3 covers 16 residues. V lost 6 bases and J lost 5; bases outside the gene matches: 10. Germline values: CDR1 SGHTS, CDR2 YDEGEE. The CDR3 DNA is TGTGCCAGCAACCTTTGGACTAGCGGGGTTAGAGATACGCAGTATTTT. Translated, it gives CASNLWTSGVRDTQYF.

This clone has just one count. The chain joins TRBV11-3 to TRBJ1-6; 10 nucleotides align to TRBD1. This CDR3 has 13 amino acids. Germline V gene data show CDR1 as SGHNT and CDR2 as YENEEA. J was trimmed by 8 bases and V by 5 bases; bases with no gene match: 0. CDR3 amino acids: CASSGQGDSPLHF. The CDR3 DNA reads TGTGCCAGCAGCGGACAGGGGGATTCACCCCTCCACTTT. Looking up the rest from reference TRBV11-3 and TRBJ1-6 gives the full variable domain: EAGVVQSPRYKIIEKKQPVAFWCNPISGHNTLYWYLQNLGQGPELLIRYENEEAVDDSQLPKDRFSAERLKGVDSTLKIQPAELGDSAVYLCASSGQGDSPLHFGNGTRLTVT.

The rearrangement links TRBV13 to TRBJ2-1, with a tentative D call TRBD2 (6 bases). Trimming took 0 bases from V and 10 from J, leaving 10 bases between them. The germline gives CDR1 PRHDT, CDR2 FYEKMQ (reference sequence). CDR3 length: 13 residues. CDR3 in amino acids: CASSLGLRGEQFF. For the CDR3, the DNA is TGTGCCAGCAGCTTAGGCCTACGGGGGGAGCAGTTCTTC.

The CDR3 coding sequence is TGTGCCAGCAGTAGGACAGTGAACTATGGCTACACCTTC. Translated: CASSRTVNYGYTF. V gene TRBV6-5 combines with J gene TRBJ1-2, with D perhaps TRBD1 (6 bases). Germline V gene sequence: CDR1 MNHEY, CDR2 SVGAGI. Trimming removed 5 bases from V and 2 bases from J, with 9 bases in between. CDR3 length: 13 amino acids.